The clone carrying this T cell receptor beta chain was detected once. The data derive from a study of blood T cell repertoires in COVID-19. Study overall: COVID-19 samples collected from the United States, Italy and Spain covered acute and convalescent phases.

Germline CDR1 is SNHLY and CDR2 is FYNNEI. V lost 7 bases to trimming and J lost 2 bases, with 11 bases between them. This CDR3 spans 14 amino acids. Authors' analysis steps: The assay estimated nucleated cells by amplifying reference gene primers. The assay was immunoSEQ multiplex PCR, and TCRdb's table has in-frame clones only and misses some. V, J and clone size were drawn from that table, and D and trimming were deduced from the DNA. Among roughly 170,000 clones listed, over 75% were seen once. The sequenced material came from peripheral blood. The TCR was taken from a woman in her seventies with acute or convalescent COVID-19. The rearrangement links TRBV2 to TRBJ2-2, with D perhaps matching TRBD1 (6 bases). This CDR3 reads CASKPGTNTGELFF. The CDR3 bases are TGTGCCAGCAAGCCAGGGACAAACACCGGGGAGCTGTTTTTT.